The 26 T cell receptor beta chains listed next were all sequenced from one sample in a study of molecular identifiers for immune sequencing clone quantification. TCRdb re-derived calls from the PCR reads in MiXCR, one entry per CDR3 protein. The repertoire holds some 97,000 distinct CDR3 sequences, with 35% to 40% as singletons. The specimen was naive CD8+ T cells from blood, with Jurkat cell RNA spiked in. The sample's subset: FACS-sorted CD8+CD4-CCR7+CD45RA+ naive T cells. The receptor set was obtained from a human donor in good health. Some libraries in this study had Jurkat cell RNA spiked in.

This clonotype was detected many times. J is TRBJ1-5 and V is TRBV2, with a weak D call TRBD1 (6 bases). V was shortened by 5 bases and J by 2 bases, with 16 bases between the two germline ends. This CDR3 contains 16 residues. Germline V CDR1 and CDR2: SNHLY, FYNNEI. CDR3 protein: CASSQIRGGGNQPQHF. The CDR3 coding sequence is TGTGCCAGCAGTCAGATCAGGGGTGGAGGCAATCAGCCCCAGCATTTT.

This chain links TRBV3-1 with TRBJ2-7, with 10 bases that match TRBD1. The CDR3 extends over 15 amino acids. The germline V gene has CDR1 LGHDT and CDR2 YNNKEL (reference sequence). V lost 3 bases to trimming and J lost 3 bases; unmatched junction nucleotides: 5. The CDR3 DNA reads TGTGCCAGCAGCCACCGGACAGGGGGTTACTACGAGCAGTACTTC. It is translated as CASSHRTGGYYEQYF.

This clonotype was seen more than once but under ten times. The chain recombines TRBV9 with TRBJ1-5; D not certain. The CDR3 extends over 15 amino acids. Germline V gene data show CDR1 as SGDLS and CDR2 as YYNGEE. The V end was cut by 2 bases, the J end by 1 base, with 10 bases between. CDR3 protein: CASSVDWESNQPQHF. CDR3 coding DNA: TGTGCCAGCAGCGTCGACTGGGAGAGCAATCAGCCCCAGCATTTT.

With regard to this clonotype: The CDR3 carries no conserved terminal phenylalanine or tryptophan, so it likely arises from a read error. J is TRBJ2-1 and V is TRBV7-8; 10 nucleotides line up with TRBD2. After removal of 8 bases from V and 8 bases from J, the junction contained 12 bases not matched to a gene. Germline V gives CDR1 SGHVS, CDR2 FQNEAQ. This CDR3 is 15 amino acids long. The CDR3 bases are TGTGCCAGCCGCAGCCCCGGGACTAGCGTCGATGAGCAGTTCGTC. Translating gives CASRSPGTSVDEQFV.

With respect to this clonotype: A much bigger clone sits one base away, suggesting this may be a read error. The chain employs TRBV4-3 and TRBJ1-2; TRBD1 is a possible D gene (5 bases). Germline V gene data show CDR1 as LGHNA and CDR2 as YSLEER. The CDR3 has 14 residues. CDR3 residues: CASSQLARVHGYPF. In nucleotides, the CDR3 is TGCGCCAGCAGCCAACTGGCCAGGGTGCATGGCTACCCCTTC.

The chain links TRBV4-3 to TRBJ1-3; the D is unclear. CDR3 length equals 16 residues. The V gene lost 0 bases and the J gene lost 4 bases, with 13 bases spanning the gap. Germline V gives CDR1 LGHNA, CDR2 YSLEER. The CDR3 sequence: CASSQDYPLSGNTIYF. The CDR3 nucleotides are TGCGCCAGCAGCCAAGATTATCCGTTATCCGGAAACACCATATATTTT.

This clonotype has at least ten counts. The J gene is TRBJ2-2, the V gene TRBV4-3; 10 nucleotides agree with TRBD2. The CDR3 runs to 16 residues. Losses at the gene ends were 0 bases for V and 6 bases for J; bases not matched to a gene: 4. The germline V gene encodes CDR1 LGHNA and CDR2 YSLEER. CDR3 DNA: TGCGCCAGCAGCCAAGATAGCGGGAGGTTTGCCGGGGAGCTGTTTTTT. This encodes CASSQDSGRFAGELFF.

This clonotype was seen at least ten times. V usage is TRBV12-3 or TRBV12-4 and J usage is TRBJ1-5, with a tentative D call TRBD1 (5 bases). V was cut by 9 bases and J by 3 bases, with 18 bases left in between. CDR3 length: 15 amino acids. CDR3 in amino acids: CASRSQGPYNQPQHF. The CDR3 nucleotides are TGTGCCAGTAGATCTCAGGGACCCTACAATCAGCCCCAGCATTTT.

J is TRBJ2-7 and V is TRBV28; perhaps TRBD1 as D (6 bases). The CDR3 totals 14 residues. CDR1 and CDR2 (germline): MDHEN, SYDVKM. The V and J ends lost 1 base and 2 bases respectively, with 9 bases between them. The CDR3 is CASSLSPGAYEQYF. CDR3 sequence (DNA): TGTGCCAGCAGTTTATCCCCAGGGGCCTACGAGCAGTACTTC.

A note on this clonotype: With a much larger clone just one base away, this may be a read error. This chain links TRBV28 with TRBJ2-5, with D unclear. CDR3 length equals 14 residues. The germline gives CDR1 MDHEN, CDR2 SYDVKM. The chain's CDR3 is CVSNRDLVIETQYF. The DNA of the CDR3 is TGTGTCAGCAATCGAGATCTAGTGATCGAGACCCAGTACTTC.

In the case of this clonotype: A much larger clone differs from this one at a single base, so this may be a read error. The final CDR3 position lacks the conserved phenylalanine or tryptophan, pointing to a likely read error. V usage is TRBV20-1 and J usage is TRBJ2-5; D not certain. There are 12 residues in the CDR3. Germline loops: CDR1 DFQATT, CDR2 SNEGSKA (reference sequence). With 0 bases removed from V and 5 bases from J, the gap between germline ends came to 7 bases. This chain's CDR3 is CSARDRRETQYY. CDR3 bases: TGCAGTGCTAGAGACCGTCGTGAGACCCAGTACTAC.

The chain couples TRBV6-6 to TRBJ2-5; D possibly corresponds to TRBD2 (7 bases). The CDR3 totals 16 residues. In germline, CDR1 is MNHNY, CDR2 SVGAGI (reference sequence). The V gene lost 2 bases and the J gene lost 2 bases, with 15 bases spanning the gap. CDR3 sequence (DNA): TGTGCCAGCAGTTACACAGAGGGGGGGTTGCAAGAGACCCAGTACTTC. Translation: CASSYTEGGLQETQYF.

This chain connects TRBV27 to TRBJ2-1; no firm D call. V lost 2 bases and J 2 bases, leaving 13 bases between the germline ends. From germline, CDR1 is MNHEY and CDR2 SMNVEV (reference sequence). The CDR3 has 16 residues. The CDR3 reads CASSLVGFQAYNEQFF. For the CDR3, the DNA is TGTGCCAGCAGTTTAGTAGGGTTTCAGGCCTACAATGAGCAGTTCTTC.

This rearrangement joins TRBV11-2 to TRBJ2-3, with 8 positions matching TRBD1. The CDR3 sequence is 15 residues long. Losses at the gene ends were 7 bases for V and 2 bases for J; bases not matched to a gene: 8. CDR1 SGHAT and CDR2 FQNNGV come from the germline V gene. The CDR3 here is CASNDNRGTTDTQYF. The CDR3 coding sequence is TGTGCCAGCAACGATAACAGGGGGACCACAGATACGCAGTATTTT.

To note about this clonotype: A much bigger clone sits one base away, suggesting this may be a read error. The conserved final phenylalanine or tryptophan is absent from the CDR3, which likely points to a read error. The rearrangement joins TRBV28 to TRBJ2-7; a possible D gene is TRBD1 (6 bases). The CDR3 loop spans 15 amino acids. V lost 5 bases and J lost 0, with 14 bases in between. Germline V gives CDR1 MDHEN, CDR2 SYDVKM. DNA for the CDR3: TGTGCCAGCAGTCCTACTCGGACAGACTCCTACGAGCAGTACTCC. This translates into CASSPTRTDSYEQYS.

This clonotype was seen a handful of times. This sequence joins TRBV5-4 and TRBJ2-1; D possibly corresponds to TRBD2 (5 bases). Between the trimmed V and J ends, which lost 1 base and 0 bases, there was a span of 17 bases. Germline V CDR1 and CDR2: SGHNT, YYREEE (reference sequence). The CDR3 covers 18 residues. CDR3 in amino acids: CASSLMGGERTSYNEQFF. The CDR3 nucleotides read TGTGCCAGCAGCTTGATGGGTGGAGAGCGGACCTCCTACAATGAGCAGTTCTTC.

On this clonotype: At one of its ends the junction is not consistent with the germline gene, which may arise from a read error. The chain combines TRBV9 with TRBJ2-1; TRBD2 agrees at 15 bases. This CDR3 has 18 residues. Looked up from germline, CDR1 is SGDLS and CDR2 is YYNGEE. CDR3: CVSSSGTSGRSRYNEQFF. DNA of the CDR3: TGTGTCAGCAGCTCCGGGACTAGCGGGAGGAGTCGGTACAATGAGCAGTTCTTC.

The V and J genes are TRBV28 and TRBJ2-5, with D unresolved. With 3 bases removed from V and 4 bases from J, the gap between germline ends came to 18 bases. The CDR3 runs to 16 residues. Germline CDR1 reads MDHEN; CDR2 reads SYDVKM. CDR3 nucleotide sequence: TGTGCCAGCAGTTTTTCCGAGGAAGTACCTCGAGAGACCCAGTACTTC. Its protein product is CASSFSEEVPRETQYF. The full variable domain, completed using reference TRBV28 and TRBJ2-5, is DVKVTQSSRYLVKRTGEKVFLECVQDMDHENMFWYRQDPGLGLRLIYFSYDVKMKEKGDIPEGYSVSREKKERFSLILESASTNQTSMYLCASSFSEEVPRETQYFGPGTRLLVL.

This chain connects TRBV28 to TRBJ2-7; a weak D match, TRBD1 (5 bases). The germline gives CDR1 MDHEN, CDR2 SYDVKM. This CDR3 has 16 residues. V was clipped by 7 bases and J by 2 bases, with 21 bases between them. The CDR3 DNA is TGTGCCAGCACCATGCACCCCCTGGGGCCCACCTACGAGCAGTACTTC. Translation gives CASTMHPLGPTYEQYF.

The genes are TRBV6-2 or TRBV6-3 and TRBJ2-1, with D perhaps TRBD1 (6 bases). CDR1 MNHEY and CDR2 SVGEGT come from the germline V gene. CDR3 length: 11 amino acids. V was pared by 8 bases and J by 4 bases, with 6 bases between. The CDR3 loop is CASGQYNEQFF. Here the CDR3 DNA reads TGTGCCAGCGGACAGTACAATGAGCAGTTCTTC.

Remarks on this clonotype: A much larger clone lies one base from this, so it may be a read error. CDR3 DNA: TGCGCCAGCAGCCCTAGACAGGCCCCCACCTACGAGCAGTACTTC. Amino acid sequence: CASSPRQAPTYEQYF. The rearrangement links TRBV5-1 to TRBJ2-7; D may be TRBD1 (6 bases). This CDR3 has 15 amino acids. Per the germline V gene, CDR1 is SGHRS and CDR2 is YFSETQ. Trimming took 4 bases from V and 2 from J, leaving 16 bases between them.

This clonotype was observed a single time. A read error may be the cause here, since a much bigger clone is one base away. V usage is TRBV7-2 and J usage is TRBJ1-1; 7 bases map to TRBD1. CDR3 length equals 14 residues. Germline loops: CDR1 SGHTA, CDR2 FQGNSA. V lost 6 bases, J lost 4 bases, and 8 bases stayed unmatched. This CDR3 reads CASSHGTASTEAFF. In DNA, the CDR3 is TGTGCCAGCAGTCACGGGACAGCGAGCACTGAAGCTTTCTTT.

This clonotype appeared a few times. The rearrangement uses TRBV2 and TRBJ1-2; D may be TRBD1 (5 bases). This CDR3 spans 13 amino acids. Trimming shortened V by 7 bases and J by 0 bases, and 9 bases separated the two germline ends. From germline, CDR1 is SNHLY and CDR2 FYNNEI. The CDR3: CASTPDTNYGYTF. CDR3 coding DNA: TGTGCCAGCACTCCGGACACTAACTATGGCTACACCTTC.

This sequence joins TRBV11-3 and TRBJ2-3, with 11 nucleotides matching TRBD2. There are 17 residues in the CDR3. J was trimmed by 6 bases and V by 2 bases; bases with no gene match: 10. The germline V gene encodes CDR1 SGHNT and CDR2 YENEEA. As DNA, the CDR3 is TGTGCCAGCAGCTTAAAGGGGCTAGCGGGGGGACGCGATACGCAGTATTTT. This translates into CASSLKGLAGGRDTQYF.

A word on this clonotype: The junction shows a germline mismatch at one end, possibly a read error. The chain combines TRBV2 with TRBJ1-1, with TRBD1 matching over 8 bases. Germline CDR1 and CDR2: SNHLY and FYNNEI. There are 13 residues in the CDR3. The CDR3 here is CASSGQGNSEAFF. The CDR3 coding sequence is TGTGCCAGCAGTGGACAGGGGAACTCTGAAGCTTTCTTT.

The rearrangement uses TRBV5-1 and TRBJ2-1; D is unclear. From germline, CDR1 is SGHRS and CDR2 YFSETQ. The CDR3 loop spans 15 amino acids. V lost 0 bases and J lost 4, with 11 bases in between. The CDR3, as DNA: TGCGCCAGCAGCTTGGCCCATCTTTCTTACAATGAGCAGTTCTTC. Its protein is CASSLAHLSYNEQFF.